This T cell receptor beta chain is from a study of blood T cells in healthy people across ages. This clonotype was seen a handful of times. Its antigen is not identified. This CDR3 comprises 16 residues. Germline V gene sequence: CDR1 MGHDK, CDR2 SYGVNS. Trimming left V 0 bases short and J 0 bases short, with 12 bases between. Using a J-beta primer mix together with a sample-barcoded 5' primer, a second PCR was run for roughly 6 to 11 cycles. All cDNA molecules were each tagged by a template-switch adaptor with 12 random nucleotides. TCRdb independently ran MiXCR on the 5' RACE reads; one entry per CDR3 protein. This sample carries about 1.5 million distinct CDR3 sequences, roughly 45% of them seen once, and the ten largest clones take 7.9%. Study-wide results and caveats: TCR beta diversity, measured per million T cells, fell in a roughly linear way with age. Among long-lived donors, naive CD4+ cells were more numerous and diversity higher than in aged donors. Researchers judged that diversity estimates from one million T cells fell short of true values.

The source is a woman younger than 35 in good health. This sequence joins TRBV25-1 and TRBJ2-7, with D hard to call. Sequencing was carried out using blood. CDR3 nucleotide sequence: TGTGCCAGCAGTGAATATACTACTTACAGCTCCTACGAGCAGTACTTC. Amino acids: CASSEYTTYSSYEQYF.